The T cell receptor beta chain under discussion was sequenced for a study of beta chain features in type 1 diabetes. For the study at large: Comparable age, gender and cell yields were observed in patients relative to healthy donors. Study conclusions and caveats: Naive, central memory and regulatory TCRB repertoires appeared more similar among patients than healthy donors.

In this sample, this clone turned up a few times. What it recognizes is unknown. CDR1 is ENHRY, CDR2 SYGVKD, per germline. Trimming took 6 bases from V and 4 from J, leaving 19 bases between them. This CDR3 is built from 16 residues. Since all of the isolated RNA was reverse transcribed, expressed TCRB transcripts were what got sequenced. Method: immunoSEQ multiplex PCR; TCRdb's copy keeps in-frame clones and lacks some. This sample carries some 22,000 clones, roughly 69% of them seen once, and the ten largest clones take 2% to 2.5%. Sorting based on CD45RO/CCR7/CD25/CD127/CD95/CD27 separated CD4+ naive, central memory, regulatory and stem cell-like memory cells.

The source material was Tregs from blood. The TCR comes from a woman between 35 and 50 years old in good health. The chain links TRBV10-3 to TRBJ2-1; maybe TRBD2 (5 bases). The CDR3 here is CAISPRQSAVYNEQFF. CDR3 coding DNA: TGTGCCATCAGCCCACGGCAATCAGCGGTTTACAATGAGCAGTTCTTC.